A selection of T cell receptor beta chains follows, all from one sample in a study of blood T cells in healthy people across ages. TCRdb reprocessed the 5' RACE reads via MiXCR and lists one record per CDR3 protein. The sample records around 520,000 distinct CDR3 sequences, about 27% being singletons. Another study also made use of these data, one on T cells of mothers and their children.

The sequencing sample was made of blood. The origin of the receptors is a boy aged 2-15 years in good health. The conserved cysteine and the conserved F or W are not part of the CDR3 here. Fields, in order: CDR3 protein, J gene, D gene, V gene. D genes are given only for firm matches.

CDR3: ASINGGAEGYT
J: TRBJ1-2
D: .
V: TRBV7-9

CDR3: ATSHLGSYNEQY
J: TRBJ2-7
D: .
V: TRBV3-1

CDR3: ASRKQETQY
J: TRBJ2-5
D: .
V: TRBV28

CDR3: ASSQKFRYQY
J: TRBJ2-7
D: .
V: TRBV3-1

CDR3: ASSRDANSYNEQF
J: TRBJ2-1
D: .
V: TRBV5-1

CDR3: ASSPWRGGGSDEQY
J: TRBJ2-7
D: .
V: TRBV27

CDR3: SVESRRGYNEQF
J: TRBJ2-1
D: .
V: TRBV29-1

CDR3: ASSQGAQGNTIY
J: TRBJ1-3
D: .
V: TRBV3-1

CDR3: ASSWDRGALQETQY
J: TRBJ2-5
D: TRBD1
V: TRBV5-6

CDR3: ASSPLGLGTDTQY
J: TRBJ2-3
D: .
V: TRBV5-6

CDR3: ASGYSGPTDTQY
J: TRBJ2-3
D: .
V: TRBV6-5

CDR3: SAQAYEQY
J: TRBJ2-7
D: .
V: TRBV20-1

CDR3: ASSLTTEGPYEQY
J: TRBJ2-7
D: .
V: TRBV5-1

CDR3: ASSPRWGSGEAF
J: TRBJ1-1
D: .
V: TRBV6-1

CDR3: ASSYQDRGGYGYT
J: TRBJ1-2
D: TRBD1
V: TRBV6-5

CDR3: ASSPRGVYEQY
J: TRBJ2-7
D: .
V: TRBV18

CDR3: ASSPRTPLNTEAF
J: TRBJ1-1
D: .
V: TRBV3-1

CDR3: ASAAWGEAVNEQF
J: TRBJ2-1
D: .
V: TRBV3-1

CDR3: ASSYLDYQETQY
J: .
D: .
V: TRBV6-2/TRBV6-3

CDR3: ASGTAYNEQF
J: TRBJ2-1
D: .
V: TRBV12-3/TRBV12-4

CDR3: ASSFLTGGTNEKLF
J: TRBJ1-4
D: TRBD1
V: TRBV12-3/TRBV12-4

CDR3: VSSLEGETQY
J: TRBJ2-5
D: .
V: TRBV5-1

CDR3: ASSPGLQSSNEQF
J: .
D: .
V: TRBV7-2